Below, 16 T cell receptor beta chains from the same sample are listed, as sequenced in a study of blood T cell repertoires in COVID-19. The method was immunoSEQ multiplex PCR; TCRdb's version includes in-frame clones alone and lacks a portion of them. This table holds approximately 150,000 clones, 75% to 90% found once. Source material: peripheral blood. Receptors were obtained from a young man with COVID-19, enrolled during active disease.

V is TRBV12-3 or TRBV12-4 and J is TRBJ1-1; 9 nucleotides line up with TRBD1. The V gene end was trimmed by 4 bases and the J gene end by 5 bases; junction bases not matched to a gene: 2. CDR3 size: 13 residues. The CDR3, as DNA: TGTGCCAGCAGTTACAGGGGGCAAACTGAAGCTTTCTTT. Translation: CASSYRGQTEAFF.

The chain is built from TRBV6-1 and TRBJ1-2; 10 bases match TRBD1. The CDR3 is made up of 17 amino acids. Germline V gene data show CDR1 as MNHNS and CDR2 as SASEGT. V gave up 4 bases and J gave up 8 bases; unmatched junction bases: 16. In DNA form, the CDR3 reads TGTGCCAGCAGTGCCTCCGGAGGGACAGGGGAAGTGTTCGGCTACACCTTC. As protein: CASSASGGTGEVFGYTF.

CDR3 in DNA: TGTGCCAGCAGTCCAACCTTTGGGACAGATTACTACGAGCAGTACTTC. This codes for CASSPTFGTDYYEQYF. The chain is built from TRBV27 and TRBJ2-7; TRBD1 matches 7 bases. J was trimmed by 3 bases and V by 5 bases; bases with no gene match: 13. Germline V lookup: CDR1 MNHEY, CDR2 SMNVEV (reference sequence). The CDR3 loop spans 16 amino acids.

This chain connects TRBV4-3 to TRBJ2-3, with 8 bases fitting TRBD1. The germline V gene has CDR1 LGHNA and CDR2 YSLEER. The CDR3 contains 17 residues. V lost 6 bases to trimming and J lost 0 bases; unmatched junction nucleotides: 11. The CDR3 loop reads CASSRRGQDTSTDTQYF. The CDR3 DNA is TGCGCCAGCAGTCGGAGGGGACAGGACACTAGCACAGATACGCAGTATTTT.

This clone was seen only a few times. The chain is built from TRBV4-1 and TRBJ2-3; D ambiguous. CDR3 length: 16 residues. Germline CDR1 reads MGHRA; CDR2 reads YSYEKL. Trimming stripped 4 bases from V and 3 bases from J, with 17 bases between. The CDR3 DNA reads as TGCGCCAGCAGCCTACCCCCGACGGAGAATACAGATACGCAGTATTTT. The encoded protein is CASSLPPTENTDTQYF.

The count of this clone is one. J is TRBJ2-3 and V is TRBV27; possible D gene TRBD1, 6 bases. The CDR3 extends over 15 amino acids. The germline V gene has CDR1 MNHEY and CDR2 SMNVEV (reference sequence). V was pared by 2 bases and J by 0 bases, with 9 bases between. CDR3 region: CASSLRDTSTDTQYF. CDR3 nucleotide sequence: TGTGCCAGCAGTTTACGGGACACAAGCACAGATACGCAGTATTTT.

The chain joins TRBV7-9 to TRBJ1-2, with 7 bases matching TRBD1. Germline V gene lookup returns CDR1 SEHNR and CDR2 FQNEAQ (reference sequence). The CDR3 spans 13 residues. The junction had 6 bases not matched to a gene; V was cut back by 4 bases and J by 7 bases. The CDR3 DNA is TGTGCCAGCAGCTACTCCGGGACAGCTGGCTACACCTTC. Encoded protein: CASSYSGTAGYTF.

V gene TRBV6-2 or TRBV6-3 combines with J gene TRBJ2-7, with D perhaps TRBD1 (6 bases). This CDR3 spans 15 amino acids. V shed 4 bases and J shed 5 bases, with 18 bases lying between them. CDR1 and CDR2 from the germline V gene are MNHEY and SVGEGT. The CDR3 nucleotides read TGTGCCAGCAGTTGGGACCTGGGACACCGGGACGAGCAGTACTTC. The encoded protein is CASSWDLGHRDEQYF.

The rearrangement joins TRBV4-1 to TRBJ2-3; weak D call: TRBD1 (5 bases). Per germline, CDR1 MGHRA and CDR2 YSYEKL. The CDR3 runs to 15 residues. The germline V and J ends were trimmed by 1 base and 0 bases, with 8 bases remaining between them. The DNA of the CDR3 is TGCGCCAGCAGCCAAGGCAGGGCGAGCACAGATACGCAGTATTTT. This gives the protein CASSQGRASTDTQYF.

The chain carries TRBV15 and TRBJ2-7, with D perhaps TRBD2 (6 bases). The CDR3 has 16 residues. Trimming took off 6 bases at V and 2 bases at J, with 20 bases between the two ends. The V gene's germline CDR1 is LNHNV and CDR2 YYDKDF (reference sequence). In DNA, the CDR3 is TGTGCCACCAGGGACCCGGGTCGGGAGTTCGCCTACGAGCAGTACTTC. It yields the protein CATRDPGREFAYEQYF.

The V and J genes are TRBV11-3 and TRBJ1-3, with D maybe TRBD1 (5 bases). The length of the CDR3 is 17 residues. Germline CDR1 reads SGHNT; CDR2 reads YENEEA. Trimming pared 5 bases from V and 2 bases from J, leaving 19 bases between. CDR3 sequence: CASSPGGARPAGNTIYF. CDR3 coding DNA: TGTGCCAGCAGCCCCGGTGGGGCCAGACCAGCTGGAAACACCATATATTTT.

This clone showed up just once. The rearrangement links TRBV29-1 to TRBJ1-1; D is possibly TRBD1 (5 bases). Per the germline V gene, CDR1 is SQVTM and CDR2 is ANQGSEA. The CDR3 is made up of 11 amino acids. Trimming took off 0 bases at V and 10 bases at J, with 9 bases between the two ends. Here the CDR3 reads CSVEDRGGAFF. CDR3 DNA sequence: TGCAGCGTTGAAGATCGGGGGGGAGCTTTCTTT.

This clone was counted between two and nine times. V gene TRBV7-2 combines with J gene TRBJ2-2, with 7 bases identical to TRBD1. This CDR3 is built from 15 residues. In germline, CDR1 is SGHTA, CDR2 FQGNSA. The ends lost 5 bases at V and 3 bases at J; junction bases unmatched: 6. The CDR3 region has the DNA TGTGCCAGCAGCCCCCAGACAGGGCACACCGGGGAGCTGTTTTTT. Protein: CASSPQTGHTGELFF.

The chain carries TRBV7-9 and TRBJ2-7; D is undetermined. The CDR3 runs to 13 residues. Germline V CDR1 and CDR2: SEHNR, FQNEAQ (reference sequence). With 3 bases removed from V and 2 bases from J, the gap between germline ends came to 8 bases. The CDR3: CASSLTDTYEQYF. CDR3 in DNA: TGTGCCAGCAGCTTGACCGACACCTACGAGCAGTACTTC.

The chain has TRBV10-3 and TRBJ2-2; 11 bases agree with TRBD2. Germline CDR1 ENHRY, CDR2 SYGVKD. With 6 bases clipped from V and 2 bases from J, the junction kept 2 bases outside the gene matches. The CDR3 loop spans 15 amino acids. In nucleotides, the CDR3 is TGTGCCATCAGAGGACTAGCGGGTAACACCGGGGAGCTGTTTTTT. As protein: CAIRGLAGNTGELFF.

This rearrangement joins TRBV28 to TRBJ1-1; 9 bases line up with TRBD1. The CDR3 contains 14 residues. J was trimmed by 6 bases and V by 7 bases; bases with no gene match: 9. Looked up from germline, CDR1 is MDHEN and CDR2 is SYDVKM. The CDR3 nucleotides read TGTGCCAGCACCCTGGGACAGGGTATCGCTGAAGCTTTCTTT. Its translation: CASTLGQGIAEAFF.